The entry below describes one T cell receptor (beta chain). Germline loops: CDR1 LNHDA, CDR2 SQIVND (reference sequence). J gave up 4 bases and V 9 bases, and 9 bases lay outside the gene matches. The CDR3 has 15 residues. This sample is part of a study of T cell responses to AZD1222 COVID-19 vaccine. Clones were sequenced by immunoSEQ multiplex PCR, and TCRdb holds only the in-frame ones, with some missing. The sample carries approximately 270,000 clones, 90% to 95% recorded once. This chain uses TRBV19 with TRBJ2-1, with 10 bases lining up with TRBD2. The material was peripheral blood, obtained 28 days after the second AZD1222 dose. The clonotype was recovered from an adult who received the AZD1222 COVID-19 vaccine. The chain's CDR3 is CASQNSGRPYNEQFF. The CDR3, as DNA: TGTGCCAGCCAGAATAGCGGGAGGCCGTACAATGAGCAGTTCTTC.